These 24 T cell receptor beta chains came from one sample sequenced in a study of blood T cell repertoires in COVID-19 (dated by TCRdb to the early 2020s). The protocol used for the library was the immunoSEQ multiplex PCR assay. Sourced from immuneACCESS, this table was stored by TCRdb with only in-frame sequences that have V and J called. A share of the clones is absent; for the studies checked, an unresolved V gene accounts for under half, and the remainder has no known explanation. The sample table contains around 50,000 clones; only one count was recorded for more than 75% of them. The ten largest account for 22% of the sample. Sequences were obtained from peripheral blood. These receptors all stem from a woman in her sixties or seventies with acute or convalescent COVID-19.

Notes on this clone: Other DNA sequences in the same sample also yield this CDR3. The CDR3 bases are TGTGCCAGCAGCCTTCAGGGTTCTAATTCACCCCTCCACTTT. The encoded protein is CASSLQGSNSPLHF. The V and J genes are TRBV7-2 and TRBJ1-6; possible D gene TRBD1, 5 bases. V dropped 5 bases and J dropped 6 bases, with 11 bases sitting between them. Germline V gene sequence: CDR1 SGHTA, CDR2 FQGNSA. The CDR3 has 14 amino acids.

The rearrangement joins TRBV2 to TRBJ1-5; 10 bases line up with TRBD1. The V segment lost 3 bases and the J segment 4 bases; nucleotides outside the gene matches: 3. This CDR3 comprises 15 residues. The germline V gene encodes CDR1 SNHLY and CDR2 FYNNEI. The CDR3 protein is CASSDDRGLNQPQHF. CDR3 bases: TGTGCCAGCAGTGACGACAGGGGGCTGAATCAGCCCCAGCATTTT.

There are a few counts of this clone. The chain carries TRBV7-8 and TRBJ1-1; tentatively, D is TRBD1 (6 bases). Trimming cost V 1 base and J 4 bases, with 7 bases left between them. CDR1 SGHVS and CDR2 FQNEAQ come from the germline V gene. This CDR3 is 13 amino acids long. The CDR3 reads CASSLGGPTEAFF. The DNA of the CDR3 is TGTGCCAGCAGCTTAGGGGGGCCCACTGAAGCTTTCTTT.

The CDR3 loop reads CASSETGQAFF. For the CDR3, the DNA is TGTGCCAGCAGTGAGACAGGCCAAGCTTTCTTT. This chain links TRBV3-1 (or the pseudogene TRBV3-2) with TRBJ1-1, with D maybe TRBD1 (6 bases). This CDR3 contains 11 residues. Germline CDR1 is LGHDT and CDR2 is YNNKEL (reference sequence). V lost 6 bases and J lost 9, with 11 bases in between.

The J gene is TRBJ2-7, the V gene TRBV2, with D uncertain. Germline V CDR1 and CDR2: SNHLY, FYNNEI. This CDR3 spans 13 amino acids. V was trimmed by 2 bases and J by 2 bases, leaving 7 bases between them. In DNA form, the CDR3 reads TGTGCCAGCAGTGAACCGGTGACCTACGAGCAGTACTTC. Protein: CASSEPVTYEQYF.

The chain uses TRBV12-5 and TRBJ2-7; 7 bases map to TRBD1. Looked up from germline, CDR1 is LGHNT and CDR2 is FRNRAP. The CDR3 covers 13 residues. The ends lost 7 bases at V and 5 bases at J; junction bases unmatched: 8. CDR3 residues: CASARQGRNEQYF. DNA for the CDR3: TGTGCTAGTGCCAGACAGGGACGGAACGAGCAGTACTTC.

The rearrangement joins TRBV7-9 to TRBJ2-3; D is unclear. Trimming pared 5 bases from V and 0 bases from J, leaving 15 bases between. Germline assignment: CDR1 SEHNR and CDR2 FQNEAQ (reference sequence). CDR3 size: 16 residues. The CDR3 sequence is CASSPLADASTDTQYF. The CDR3, as DNA: TGTGCCAGCAGCCCGTTGGCGGATGCTAGCACAGATACGCAGTATTTT.

This sequence joins TRBV4-3 and TRBJ1-2; 12 bases match TRBD1. J lost 4 bases, V lost 4 bases, and 13 bases had no gene match. The CDR3 runs to 18 residues. CDR1 LGHNA and CDR2 YSLEER come from the germline V gene. Here the CDR3 DNA reads TGCGCCAGCAGCCCACAAGAGGCCGGGACAGGGGGCGCCTATGGCTACACCTTC. Amino acid sequence: CASSPQEAGTGGAYGYTF.

The gene calls are TRBV12-3 or TRBV12-4 and TRBJ1-5; unclear D gene. The CDR3 length is 11 residues. V lost 4 bases, J lost 9 bases, and 7 bases lay in between. CDR3 DNA: TGTGCCAGCAGTTCGCCAGGGCCCCAGCATTTT. This translates into CASSSPGPQHF.

This chain joins TRBV30 and TRBJ2-1, with D possibly TRBD1 on 5 matching bases. CDR3 length: 13 amino acids. Per the germline V gene, CDR1 is GTSNPN and CDR2 is SVGIG (reference sequence). V was pared by 0 bases and J by 5 bases, with 8 bases between. CDR3 in amino acids: CAWSVWGNNEQFF. The CDR3 coding sequence is TGTGCCTGGAGTGTATGGGGCAACAATGAGCAGTTCTTC. Complete variable domain (other parts from reference TRBV30 and TRBJ2-1): SQTIHQWPATLVQPVGSPLSLECTVEGTSNPNLYWYRQAAGRGLQLLFYSVGIGQISSEVPQNLSASRPQDRQFILSSKKLLLSDSGFYLCAWSVWGNNEQFFGPGTRLTVL.

This clone has only a few counts. The chain links TRBV7-9 to TRBJ1-1; D is unresolved. Deletions cut 7 bases from V and 0 bases from J, with 24 bases between. Germline CDR1 and CDR2: SEHNR and FQNEAQ (reference sequence). This CDR3 contains 18 residues. The CDR3 bases are TGTGCCAGCATCTCCCTTGGGAGGCAAACTCCGATGAACACTGAAGCTTTCTTT. Translated: CASISLGRQTPMNTEAFF.

The genes are TRBV7-9 and TRBJ2-1, with TRBD1 as a possible D gene (5 bases). Trimming removed 1 base from V and 4 bases from J, with 11 bases in between. CDR1 is SEHNR, CDR2 FQNEAQ, per germline (reference sequence). CDR3 length: 15 amino acids. Here the CDR3 DNA reads TGTGCCAGCAGCTTAGTTGTCTCAGGGTACAATGAGCAGTTCTTC. Translation gives CASSLVVSGYNEQFF.

This chain connects TRBV7-9 to TRBJ1-1, with 8 nucleotides matching TRBD1. This CDR3 contains 15 residues. Trimming took 0 bases from V and 4 from J; bases not matched to a gene: 4. Germline values: CDR1 SEHNR, CDR2 FQNEAQ (reference sequence). The CDR3 DNA follows: TGTGCCAGCAGCTTAGCAACAGGGGGGACCACTGAAGCTTTCTTT. Amino acids: CASSLATGGTTEAFF.

The chain links TRBV15 to TRBJ1-1; tentatively, D is TRBD1 (6 bases). Germline CDR1 reads LNHNV; CDR2 reads YYDKDF (reference sequence). The CDR3 contains 15 residues. V was cut by 1 base and J by 1 base, with 10 bases left in between. DNA of the CDR3: TGTGCCACCAGCAGAGGCCTGGACAGGAACACTGAAGCTTTCTTT. This encodes CATSRGLDRNTEAFF.

The V gene is TRBV2, the J gene TRBJ2-7; D possibly corresponds to TRBD1 (6 bases). Trimming removed 5 bases at V and 7 bases at J, with 15 bases between. CDR3 size: 13 residues. Germline CDR1 is SNHLY and CDR2 is FYNNEI. The CDR3 DNA reads as TGTGCCAGCAGTTTTGGACAGACGCGGGAGCAGTACTTC. Translated, it gives CASSFGQTREQYF.

The DNA of the CDR3 is TGTGCCAGCAGCTCAGCCGGGACAGGGAGGGAAAAACTGTTTTTT. Translation: CASSSAGTGREKLFF. The chain has TRBV7-2 and TRBJ1-4, with 9 nucleotides matching TRBD1. CDR3 length equals 15 residues. With 4 bases clipped from V and 8 bases from J, the junction kept 8 bases outside the gene matches. The germline gives CDR1 SGHTA, CDR2 FQGNSA. Together with reference TRBV7-2 and TRBJ1-4, the CDR3 gives the full variable domain: GAGVSQSPSNKVTEKGKDVELRCDPISGHTALYWYRQSLGQGLEFLIYFQGNSAPDKSGLPSDRFSAERTGGSVSTLTIQRTQQEDSAVYLCASSSAGTGREKLFFGSGTQLSVL.

The rearrangement joins TRBV18 to TRBJ1-2; TRBD1 matches 7 bases. The CDR3 sequence is 15 residues long. The V segment lost 3 bases and the J segment 0 bases; nucleotides outside the gene matches: 4. From germline, CDR1 is KGHSH and CDR2 LQKENI. This CDR3 reads CASSPGGQSNYGYTF. The CDR3 region has the DNA TGTGCCAGCTCACCGGGGGGACAGTCTAACTATGGCTACACCTTC.

J is TRBJ2-1 and V is TRBV2; D is perhaps TRBD2 (6 bases). The CDR3 loop spans 13 amino acids. The ends were cut back, 6 bases at V and 8 bases at J, with 14 bases in the middle. Germline lookup yields CDR1 SNHLY and CDR2 FYNNEI. Here the CDR3 DNA reads TGTGCCAGCAGCCCCGGGACTGGGGATGAGCAGTTCTTC. Amino acids: CASSPGTGDEQFF.

V and J are TRBV5-8 and TRBJ1-4; unclear D gene. With 6 bases removed from V and 8 bases from J, the gap between germline ends came to 14 bases. CDR1 and CDR2 (germline): SGHTS, YDEGEE. CDR3 length: 13 amino acids. CDR3 nucleotide sequence: TGTGCCAGCACCCTAGGAGGCAGCGAAAAACTGTTTTTT. It specifies CASTLGGSEKLFF.

This rearrangement joins TRBV19 to TRBJ2-3; TRBD2 agrees at 10 bases. The CDR3 extends over 15 amino acids. CDR1 is LNHDA and CDR2 is SQIVND in the germline V gene (reference sequence). V shed 6 bases and J 5 bases; nucleotides not matched to a gene: 8. The CDR3 DNA sequence: TGTGCCAGTAGCCGAGCGGGGGGGCGACTAGATACGCAGTATTTT. It encodes CASSRAGGRLDTQYF.

The chain links TRBV7-9 to TRBJ1-5; 8 bases align to TRBD1. V dropped 4 bases and J dropped 7; count of bases not matched to a gene: 9. Germline lookup yields CDR1 SEHNR and CDR2 FQNEAQ (reference sequence). CDR3 length: 15 residues. CDR3 residues: CASSSTGTGGQPQHF. CDR3 DNA sequence: TGTGCCAGCAGCTCCACGGGGACAGGAGGACAGCCCCAGCATTTT.

The chain carries TRBV6-1 and TRBJ1-2, with D maybe TRBD1 (5 bases). Per the germline V gene, CDR1 is MNHNS and CDR2 is SASEGT. The CDR3 covers 17 residues. V was pared by 6 bases and J by 2 bases, with 22 bases between. The chain's CDR3 is CASSETLWTRANYGYTF. The CDR3 bases are TGTGCCAGCAGCGAAACCCTATGGACCAGGGCGAACTATGGCTACACCTTC.

This clone was seen a single time. This chain uses TRBV2 with TRBJ1-2; D might be TRBD1 (6 bases). V was shortened by 5 bases and J by 2 bases, with 12 bases between the two germline ends. There are 14 residues in the CDR3. Germline-derived CDR1 and CDR2 are SNHLY and FYNNEI. CDR3 nucleotides: TGTGCCAGCAGTCGGACAGCCGTGAACTATGGCTACACCTTC. It encodes CASSRTAVNYGYTF.

The chain combines TRBV27 with TRBJ1-2; TRBD1 agrees at 8 bases. J gave up 5 bases and V 6 bases, and 5 bases lay outside the gene matches. The germline gives CDR1 MNHEY, CDR2 SMNVEV (reference sequence). The CDR3 spans 13 residues. The CDR3, as DNA: TGTGCCAGCAGGGACAGGGTGTCATATGGCTACACCTTC. Translating gives CASRDRVSYGYTF.